The rows below give T cell receptor beta chains drawn from one sample of a study. TCRdb processed the 5' RACE reads anew with MiXCR; each CDR3 protein has one entry. Among approximately 31,000 distinct CDR3 sequences, approximately 27% were seen once, and the ten largest hold around 3.9%. Source material: naive CD4+ T cells sorted from a lymph node. Receptor source: a female donor with breast cancer. CDR3s include the opening cysteine and the closing phenylalanine or tryptophan. Each record gives: J gene, CDR3 length, V gene, CDR3 protein.

TRBJ2-2 | 15 | TRBV5-1 | CASSFTGPHTGELFF
TRBJ2-4 | 17 | TRBV5-4 | CASSGHAGSLAKNIQYF
TRBJ1-2 | 14 | TRBV7-2 | CASSLDDRERGYTF
TRBJ2-7 | 13 | TRBV27 | CASSQGNNYEQYF
TRBJ1-4 | 11 | TRBV27 | CASSSGRVLFF
TRBJ2-3 | 14 | TRBV6-1 | CASSAVSGRGRQYF
TRBJ2-1 | 15 | TRBV15 | CATTRGTSGMDEQFF
TRBJ2-7 | 13 | TRBV20-1 | CSASGTGSYEQYF
TRBJ2-7 | 12 | TRBV10-3 | CAISYQHYEQYF
TRBJ2-6 | 15 | TRBV30 | CAWAKLDAGANVLTF
TRBJ1-1 | 14 | TRBV5-1 | CASSLSGADTEAFF